Below, 32 T cell receptor beta chains from the same sample are listed, as sequenced in a study of T cell responses to AZD1222 COVID-19 vaccine (dated by TCRdb to the early 2020s). According to the study, the label for this sample's time point signals: baseline before first vaccination. Libraries came from the immunoSEQ multiplex PCR assay. Drawn from immuneACCESS, this table holds only the in-frame rearrangements with V and J called that TCRdb kept. Clones are partly lost; checked studies trace under half to an unresolved V gene and leave the rest unexplained. Across this sample there are 150,000 or so clones, with approximately 89% seen only once. The ten largest clones take up approximately 15% of the sample. Sequences were derived from peripheral blood, sampled on day 0 of AZD1222 vaccination. The receptors were gathered from an adult in good health.

The chain couples TRBV4-2 to TRBJ2-7; D may be TRBD2 (6 bases). CDR3 length equals 16 residues. CDR1 and CDR2 (germline): LGHNA, YNFKEQ. V was pared by 4 bases and J by 3 bases, with 19 bases between. The CDR3 spells CASSPSTGTGGYEQYF. The CDR3 DNA is TGTGCCAGCAGCCCCTCGACCGGGACTGGGGGCTACGAGCAGTACTTC.

This chain links TRBV4-3 with TRBJ1-2; D ambiguous. This CDR3 contains 15 residues. The V and J ends lost 0 bases and 2 bases respectively, with 10 bases between them. Germline values: CDR1 LGHNA, CDR2 YSLEER. The CDR3 DNA sequence: TGCGCCAGCAGCCAAGAAGGTTACGTGAACTATGGCTACACCTTC. Translation: CASSQEGYVNYGYTF.

V and J are TRBV6-2 or TRBV6-3 and TRBJ1-2; the D is unclear. V was shortened by 0 bases and J by 8 bases, with 7 bases between the two germline ends. CDR1 is MNHEY, CDR2 SVGEGT, per germline. The CDR3 is 12 residues long. The CDR3 coding sequence is TGTGCCAGCAGTTACTCGATTGGAGGCTACACCTTC. This translates into CASSYSIGGYTF.

The rearrangement uses TRBV2 and TRBJ1-3; 7 nucleotides align to TRBD1. The CDR3 covers 12 residues. Trimming at V came to 8 bases and at J to 4 bases, leaving 2 bases not matched to a gene. The germline CDR1 and CDR2 sequences are SNHLY and FYNNEI. In DNA, the CDR3 is TGTGCCAGCCGGGACAGAGGAAACACCATATATTTT. Translation gives CASRDRGNTIYF.

The rearrangement links TRBV24-1 to TRBJ1-5; 9 nucleotides match TRBD1. CDR3 size: 18 residues. J lost 7 bases, V lost 6 bases, and 18 bases had no gene match. CDR1 is KGHDR, CDR2 SFDVKD, per germline. CDR3 nucleotides: TGTGCCACCAGTTTGGGACTCCGGGACAGGGAGCTTGGCCAGCCCCAGCATTTT. Its protein product is CATSLGLRDRELGQPQHF.

Comment on this clone: Mismatch with germline at one junction end may stem from a read error. The rearrangement uses TRBV7-9 and TRBJ1-1; weak D call: TRBD1 (5 bases). The CDR3 runs to 11 residues. Per the germline V gene, CDR1 is SEHNR and CDR2 is FQNEAQ (reference sequence). The CDR3 spells CASAPDTEAFF. The CDR3 DNA is TGTGCCAGCGCCCCGGACACGGAAGCTTTCTTT.

The DNA for the CDR3 is TGCACCAGCAGCCAAGCCCCAACAGGGAGCAATGAGCAGTTCTTC. It encodes CTSSQAPTGSNEQFF. The rearrangement links TRBV1 to TRBJ2-1; the D segment call TRBD1 is taken from the table without a DNA check. TRBV1 is a pseudogene segment. This CDR3 spans 15 amino acids.

V usage is TRBV27 and J usage is TRBJ2-5; 9 bases are a match to TRBD1. V was clipped by 8 bases and J by 4 bases; unmatched bases: 8. CDR3 size: 14 residues. The germline V gene has CDR1 MNHEY and CDR2 SMNVEV (reference sequence). In DNA, the CDR3 is TGTGCCAGCGGACCGGGACAGGGAAGAGAGACCCAGTACTTC. This codes for CASGPGQGRETQYF.

The chain is built from TRBV13 and TRBJ1-5, with TRBD1 as a possible D gene (6 bases). The CDR3 has 17 amino acids. With 3 bases removed from V and 0 bases from J, the gap between germline ends came to 15 bases. Germline values: CDR1 PRHDT, CDR2 FYEKMQ (reference sequence). CDR3 loop: CASSFAGGRGSNQPQHF. The CDR3 nucleotides are TGTGCCAGCAGCTTTGCGGGGGGCAGAGGTAGCAATCAGCCCCAGCATTTT.

This clone was observed a single time. This chain uses TRBV21-1 with TRBJ1-2. TRBV21-1 is a pseudogene locus. This CDR3 is 16 amino acids long. The CDR3 DNA reads as TGTGCCAGCAGCAAAGCTAGGGTCCCCCCTCTCTATGGCTACACCTTC. Its protein product is CASSKARVPPLYGYTF.

The chain couples TRBV18 to TRBJ1-3; D is ambiguous. Per germline, CDR1 KGHSH and CDR2 LQKENI. Trimming cost V 1 base and J 4 bases, with 2 bases left between them. This CDR3 region has 12 residues. This chain's CDR3 is CASSPLGNTIYF. The DNA for the CDR3 is TGTGCCAGCTCACCACTGGGAAACACCATATATTTT.

The chain is built from TRBV27 and TRBJ2-4; D unresolved. The V and J ends lost 1 base and 7 bases respectively, with 11 bases between them. There are 14 residues in the CDR3. In germline, CDR1 is MNHEY, CDR2 SMNVEV (reference sequence). The CDR3 here is CASSLYSIGNIQYF. As DNA, the CDR3 is TGTGCCAGCAGTTTATACTCAATCGGGAACATTCAGTACTTC.

The gene calls are TRBV7-9 and TRBJ2-1; a weak D match, TRBD2 (7 bases). The V gene's germline CDR1 is SEHNR and CDR2 FQNEAQ (reference sequence). This CDR3 spans 13 amino acids. The V end was cut by 4 bases, the J end by 6 bases, with 10 bases between. The CDR3 DNA is TGTGCCAGCAGCTCTGCGGGGGCCAATGAGCAGTTCTTC. Its translation is CASSSAGANEQFF.

The chain uses TRBV28 and TRBJ1-2, with 9 bases fitting TRBD1. This CDR3 comprises 15 residues. Germline lookup yields CDR1 MDHEN and CDR2 SYDVKM. With 5 bases clipped from V and 7 bases from J, the junction kept 11 bases outside the gene matches. CDR3: CASSLRGTGQRGYTF. The CDR3 bases are TGTGCCAGCAGTCTCCGAGGGACAGGGCAACGTGGCTACACCTTC.

CDR3 loop: CASKWGRNTGELFF. The DNA for the CDR3 is TGTGCCAGCAAGTGGGGAAGGAACACCGGGGAGCTGTTTTTT. The chain joins TRBV7-3 to TRBJ2-2; D remains unclear. The CDR3 has 14 residues. V was trimmed by 7 bases and J by 1 base, leaving 10 bases between them. Germline-derived CDR1 and CDR2 are SGHTA and FQGTGA.

The chain links TRBV2 to TRBJ2-3; 7 bases agree with TRBD2. Germline CDR1 SNHLY, CDR2 FYNNEI. This CDR3 contains 16 residues. V lost 4 bases, J lost 2 bases, and 9 bases stayed unmatched. The CDR3 sequence: CASSVHGGTSTDTQYF. The CDR3 coding sequence is TGTGCCAGCAGTGTGCACGGGGGGACTTCCACAGATACGCAGTATTTT.

The gene calls are TRBV4-2 and TRBJ2-5; a weak D match, TRBD1 (5 bases). CDR3 length equals 14 residues. Germline V gene lookup returns CDR1 LGHNA and CDR2 YNFKEQ. With 0 bases removed from V and 4 bases from J, the gap between germline ends came to 9 bases. CDR3 loop: CASSQDPQGETQYF. In nucleotides, the CDR3 is TGTGCCAGCAGCCAAGATCCCCAGGGAGAGACCCAGTACTTC.

This chain joins TRBV3-1 (or the pseudogene TRBV3-2) and TRBJ2-1; 10 bases match TRBD2. V lost 0 bases to trimming and J lost 7 bases; unmatched junction nucleotides: 12. The CDR3 totals 18 residues. Germline loops: CDR1 LGHDT, CDR2 YNNKEL (reference sequence). The CDR3: CASSQDFRLAGAKNEQFF. DNA for the CDR3: TGTGCCAGCAGCCAAGATTTTCGGCTAGCGGGGGCAAAAAATGAGCAGTTCTTC.

This clone was picked up one time. The rearrangement uses TRBV5-1 and TRBJ1-1; D ambiguous. This CDR3 comprises 13 residues. Deletions cut 6 bases from V and 3 bases from J, with 12 bases between. Germline CDR1 is SGHRS and CDR2 is YFSETQ. CDR3 bases: TGCGCCAGCACCCCACGCGGGGACACTGAAGCTTTCTTT. This translates into CASTPRGDTEAFF.

J is TRBJ2-7 and V is TRBV28; tentatively, D is TRBD2 (6 bases). Trimming shortened V by 4 bases and J by 9 bases, and 16 bases separated the two germline ends. The CDR3 loop spans 13 amino acids. The germline V gene has CDR1 MDHEN and CDR2 SYDVKM. The CDR3 nucleotides are TGTGCCAGCAGTTCCGGGTGGGAGGTGGGGCAGTACTTC. This sequence encodes CASSSGWEVGQYF. Based on the CDR3 plus reference TRBV28 and TRBJ2-7, the full variable domain is DVKVTQSSRYLVKRTGEKVFLECVQDMDHENMFWYRQDPGLGLRLIYFSYDVKMKEKGDIPEGYSVSREKKERFSLILESASTNQTSMYLCASSSGWEVGQYFGPGTRLTVT.

This clone occurred once. The chain joins TRBV5-1 to TRBJ2-1, with D tentatively TRBD1 (7 bases). Trimming shortened V by 5 bases and J by 4 bases, and 16 bases separated the two germline ends. The CDR3 is made up of 15 amino acids. The germline CDR1 and CDR2 sequences are SGHRS and YFSETQ. Here the CDR3 reads CASSILQGTYNEQFF. Here the CDR3 DNA reads TGCGCCAGCAGTATCTTACAGGGGACTTACAATGAGCAGTTCTTC.

V is TRBV19 and J is TRBJ1-2; tentative D call: TRBD1 (5 bases). This CDR3 spans 15 amino acids. Germline V gene sequence: CDR1 LNHDA, CDR2 SQIVND (reference sequence). V was clipped by 5 bases and J by 4 bases, with 17 bases between them. The CDR3 spells CASSLSRESVYGYTF. The DNA of the CDR3 is TGTGCCAGTAGTCTCTCCAGGGAATCGGTCTATGGCTACACCTTC.

The rearrangement links TRBV28 to TRBJ1-2, with D perhaps TRBD1 (5 bases). The CDR3 has 13 residues. V was trimmed by 7 bases and J by 4 bases, leaving 13 bases between them. Germline V lookup: CDR1 MDHEN, CDR2 SYDVKM. The CDR3 is CASNTGLIYGYTF. The CDR3 DNA reads as TGTGCCAGCAATACGGGACTGATCTATGGCTACACCTTC.

This chain connects TRBV4-2 to TRBJ1-2, with D possibly TRBD1 on 6 matching bases. V lost 4 bases and J lost 0, with 15 bases in between. This CDR3 has 16 amino acids. CDR1 and CDR2 (germline): LGHNA, YNFKEQ. CDR3 DNA sequence: TGTGCCAGCAGCCCTTCGACAGGTTCTACTAACTATGGCTACACCTTC. It translates to CASSPSTGSTNYGYTF.

Only a few counts were recorded for this clone. This rearrangement joins TRBV5-1 to TRBJ1-1; D uncertain. The germline gives CDR1 SGHRS, CDR2 YFSETQ. This CDR3 has 13 amino acids. V was pared by 0 bases and J by 10 bases, with 13 bases between. The CDR3 nucleotides read TGCGCCAGCAGCTTGGAGCCCGACTTAGGAGCTTTCTTT. Protein sequence: CASSLEPDLGAFF.

The chain has TRBV18 and TRBJ2-1; the D call may be TRBD1 or TRBD2 (5 bases each). The CDR3 spans 15 residues. Germline V gene data show CDR1 as KGHSH and CDR2 as LQKENI. V lost 4 bases and J lost 7, with 17 bases in between. CDR3 nucleotide sequence: TGTGCCAGCTCACTCAAAAATCTCGAGGGGAATGAGCAGTTCTTC. Residues: CASSLKNLEGNEQFF. Full variable domain (remainder filled in from reference TRBV18 and TRBJ2-1): NAGVMQNPRHLVRRRGQEARLRCSPMKGHSHVYWYRQLPEEGLKFMVYLQKENIIDESGMPKERFSAEFPKEGPSILRIQQVVRGDSAAYFCASSLKNLEGNEQFFGPGTRLTVL.

This rearrangement joins TRBV6-5 to TRBJ1-3; D uncertain. Trimming shortened V by 0 bases and J by 1 base, and 7 bases separated the two germline ends. Germline-derived CDR1 and CDR2 are MNHEY and SVGAGI. This CDR3 is built from 15 residues. Here the CDR3 reads CASSYSWGSGNTIYF. The CDR3, as DNA: TGTGCCAGCAGTTACTCGTGGGGTTCTGGAAACACCATATATTTT.

The V call is TRBV18, the J call TRBJ1-5; D gene ambiguous. Deletions cut 4 bases from V and 7 bases from J, with 8 bases between. The CDR3 consists of 12 residues. CDR1 is KGHSH and CDR2 is LQKENI in the germline V gene. The CDR3 sequence: CASSREKQPQHF. CDR3 DNA sequence: TGTGCCAGCTCACGTGAGAAACAGCCCCAGCATTTT. The full variable domain, completed using reference TRBV18 and TRBJ1-5, is NAGVMQNPRHLVRRRGQEARLRCSPMKGHSHVYWYRQLPEEGLKFMVYLQKENIIDESGMPKERFSAEFPKEGPSILRIQQVVRGDSAAYFCASSREKQPQHFGDGTRLSIL.

The genes are TRBV4-1 and TRBJ1-2, with D unclear. The CDR3 sequence is 14 residues long. Germline V gene data show CDR1 as MGHRA and CDR2 as YSYEKL. Trimming took off 2 bases at V and 2 bases at J, with 9 bases between the two ends. The CDR3 DNA reads as TGCGCCAGCAGCCAACGGACGGTGAACTATGGCTACACCTTC. This gives the protein CASSQRTVNYGYTF.

Turning to this clone: The sample contains more than one DNA sequence encoding this CDR3. The CDR3 DNA is TGTGCCAGCAGTTCCGGGGTGGCCTACGAGCAGTACTTC. Its protein product is CASSSGVAYEQYF. The chain recombines TRBV6-2 or TRBV6-3 with TRBJ2-7; a weak D match, TRBD2 (5 bases). V was shortened by 4 bases and J by 2 bases, with 9 bases between the two germline ends. The CDR3 covers 13 residues. CDR1 and CDR2 (germline): MNHEY, SVGEGT.

The chain carries TRBV5-4 and TRBJ2-7, with 7 bases lining up with TRBD1. There are 15 residues in the CDR3. The germline gives CDR1 SGHNT, CDR2 YYREEE (reference sequence). Germline trimming cut 0 bases from V and 0 bases from J; bases unmatched to any gene: 3. The CDR3 spells CASSLGQGSSYEQYF. CDR3 coding DNA: TGTGCCAGCAGCTTGGGACAGGGATCCTCCTACGAGCAGTACTTC.

The chain couples TRBV5-1 to TRBJ1-2, with 7 bases identical to TRBD1. CDR1 and CDR2 from the germline V gene are SGHRS and YFSETQ. This CDR3 contains 15 residues. After removal of 3 bases from V and 2 bases from J, the junction contained 7 bases not matched to a gene. The CDR3 sequence is CASSYYPTGNYGYTF. The CDR3 DNA reads TGCGCCAGCAGCTACTACCCGACAGGGAACTATGGCTACACCTTC.